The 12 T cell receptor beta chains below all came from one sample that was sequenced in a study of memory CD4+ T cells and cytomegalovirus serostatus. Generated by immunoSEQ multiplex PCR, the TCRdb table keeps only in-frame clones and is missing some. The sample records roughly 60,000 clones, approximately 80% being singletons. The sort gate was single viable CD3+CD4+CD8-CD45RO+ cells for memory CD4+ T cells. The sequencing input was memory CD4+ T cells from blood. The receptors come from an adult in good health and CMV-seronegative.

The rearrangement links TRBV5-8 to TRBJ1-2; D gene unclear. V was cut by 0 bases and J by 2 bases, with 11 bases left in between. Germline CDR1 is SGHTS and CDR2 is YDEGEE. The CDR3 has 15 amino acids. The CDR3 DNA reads TGTGCCAGCAGCTTGGGTCGGTTCAGCAACTATGGCTACACCTTC. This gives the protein CASSLGRFSNYGYTF.

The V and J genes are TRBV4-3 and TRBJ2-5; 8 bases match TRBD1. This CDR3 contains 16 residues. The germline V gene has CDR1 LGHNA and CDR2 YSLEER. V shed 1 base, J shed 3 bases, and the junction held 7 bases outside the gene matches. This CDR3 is CASSQGQGAAKETQYF. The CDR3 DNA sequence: TGCGCCAGCAGCCAAGGGCAGGGGGCAGCAAAAGAGACCCAGTACTTC.

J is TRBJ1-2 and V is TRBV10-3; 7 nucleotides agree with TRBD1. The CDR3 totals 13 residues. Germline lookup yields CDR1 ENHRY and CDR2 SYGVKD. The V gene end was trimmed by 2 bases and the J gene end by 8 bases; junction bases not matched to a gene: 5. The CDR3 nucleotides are TGTGCCATCAGTGAGGACAGGGTACGGGGCTACACCTTC. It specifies CAISEDRVRGYTF.

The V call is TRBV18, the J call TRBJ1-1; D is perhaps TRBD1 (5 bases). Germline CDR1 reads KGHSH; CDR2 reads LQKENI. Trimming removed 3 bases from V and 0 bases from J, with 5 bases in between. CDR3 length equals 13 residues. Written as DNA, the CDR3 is TGTGCCAGCTCACCGACAGTGAACACTGAAGCTTTCTTT. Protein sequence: CASSPTVNTEAFF.

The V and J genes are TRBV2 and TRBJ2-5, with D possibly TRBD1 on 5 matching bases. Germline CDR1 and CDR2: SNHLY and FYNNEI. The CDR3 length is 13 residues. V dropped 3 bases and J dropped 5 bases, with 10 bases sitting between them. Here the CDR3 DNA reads TGTGCCAGCAGTGAGCCGACAGTGGAGACCCAGTACTTC. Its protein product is CASSEPTVETQYF.

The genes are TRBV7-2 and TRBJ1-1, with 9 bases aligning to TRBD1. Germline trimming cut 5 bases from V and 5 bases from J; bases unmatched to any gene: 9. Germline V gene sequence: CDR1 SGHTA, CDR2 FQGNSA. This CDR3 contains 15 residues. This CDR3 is CASSLFTGGGTEAFF. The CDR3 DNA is TGTGCCAGCAGCCTCTTTACAGGGGGCGGGACTGAAGCTTTCTTT. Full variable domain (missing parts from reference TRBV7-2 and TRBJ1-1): GAGVSQSPSNKVTEKGKDVELRCDPISGHTALYWYRQSLGQGLEFLIYFQGNSAPDKSGLPSDRFSAERTGGSVSTLTIQRTQQEDSAVYLCASSLFTGGGTEAFFGQGTRLTVV.

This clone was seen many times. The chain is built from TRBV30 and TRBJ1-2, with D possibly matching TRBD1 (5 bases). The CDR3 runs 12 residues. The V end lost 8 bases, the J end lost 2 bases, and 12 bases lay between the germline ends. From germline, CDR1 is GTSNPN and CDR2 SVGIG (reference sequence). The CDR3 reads CAVGRVNYGYTF. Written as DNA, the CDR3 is TGTGCCGTCGGCAGGGTGAACTATGGCTACACCTTC. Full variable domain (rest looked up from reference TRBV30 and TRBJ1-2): SQTIHQWPATLVQPVGSPLSLECTVEGTSNPNLYWYRQAAGRGLQLLFYSVGIGQISSEVPQNLSASRPQDRQFILSSKKLLLSDSGFYLCAVGRVNYGYTFGSGTRLTVV.

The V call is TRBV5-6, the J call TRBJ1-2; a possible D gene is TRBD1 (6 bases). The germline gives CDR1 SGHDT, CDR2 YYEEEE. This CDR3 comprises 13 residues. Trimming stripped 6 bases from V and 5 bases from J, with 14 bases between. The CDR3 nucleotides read TGTGCCAGCACAGGGGTTATAGGATATGGCTACACCTTC. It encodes CASTGVIGYGYTF.

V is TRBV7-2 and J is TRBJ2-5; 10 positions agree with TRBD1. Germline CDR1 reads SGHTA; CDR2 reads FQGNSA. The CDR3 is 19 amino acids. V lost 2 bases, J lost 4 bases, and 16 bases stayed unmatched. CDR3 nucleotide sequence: TGTGCCAGCAGCTTAAGCTACGGGGGACAGGGGAGTTTAGGAGAGACCCAGTACTTC. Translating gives CASSLSYGGQGSLGETQYF.

The CDR3 loop reads CASSDIGRGGYTF. CDR3 nucleotides: TGTGCCAGCAGTGATATAGGGCGGGGTGGCTACACCTTC. This sequence joins TRBV6-1 and TRBJ1-2; D is uncertain. The CDR3 is 13 residues long. Deletions cut 3 bases from V and 7 bases from J, with 12 bases between. Germline assignment: CDR1 MNHNS and CDR2 SASEGT.

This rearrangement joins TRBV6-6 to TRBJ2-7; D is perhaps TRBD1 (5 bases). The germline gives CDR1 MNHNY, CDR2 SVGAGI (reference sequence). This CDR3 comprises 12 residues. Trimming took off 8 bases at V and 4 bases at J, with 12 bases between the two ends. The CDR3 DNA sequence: TGTGCCAGCCGTAGACAGACATACGAGCAGTACTTC. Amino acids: CASRRQTYEQYF.

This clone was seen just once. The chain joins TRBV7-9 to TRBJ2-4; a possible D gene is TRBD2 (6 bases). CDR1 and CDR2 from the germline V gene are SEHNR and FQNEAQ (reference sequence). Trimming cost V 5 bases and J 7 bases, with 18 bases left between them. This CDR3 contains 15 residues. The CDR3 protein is CASSLARDFGNIQYF. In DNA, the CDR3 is TGTGCCAGCAGCCTTGCCAGGGACTTTGGGAACATTCAGTACTTC.